This TCR beta chain appears in the sequencing data of a study of beta chain features in type 1 diabetes. Sequencing targeted expressed TCRB transcripts, as all isolated RNA had been reverse transcribed. Sequenced by immunoSEQ multiplex PCR; TCRdb stores in-frame clones only, minus some. This repertoire shows about 350,000 clones, around a fifth found once; its top ten account for roughly 0.045%. The ends were cut back, 1 base at V and 4 bases at J, with 7 bases in the middle. Germline assignment: CDR1 MNHNY and CDR2 SVGAGI (reference sequence). The CDR3 loop spans 13 amino acids. Comments on this clone: Its antigen is not identified.

Study-wide points: PCR may have favored shorter templates equally in patients and controls.

The V and J genes are TRBV6-6 and TRBJ2-5; D is undetermined. The TCR originated in a young woman in good health. Sequenced input: naive CD4+ T cells from blood. CDR3 DNA: TGTGCCAGCAGTTACTTCCTTAGAGAGACCCAGTACTTC. As protein: CASSYFLRETQYF.